This TCR beta chain came from a study of T cell repertoires in cytomegalovirus infection. Study-level background: A matching HLA type, together with CMV infection, was signaled by public TCR beta signatures.

Study-wide results and limits: What dominated the ex vivo response were HLA-C-restricted CMV-specific TCR beta clonotypes.

Via MiXCR, TCRdb re-called the reads, giving one row per CDR3 protein. The repertoire consists of a few hundred thousand distinct CDR3 sequences, with around 18% occurring once and the leading ten covering about 10%. This clonotype has at least ten counts. The antigen is unknown. The sample comprised PBMCs. This clonotype was obtained from a human donor in good health (CMV status not recorded). Some clones in this sample may be carry-over from other donors' samples.

The CDR3 reads CASSLGQDIQYF. The CDR3, as DNA: TGTGCCAGCAGCTTAGGACAGGACATTCAGTACTTC. V is TRBV7-2 and J is TRBJ2-4; TRBD1 is a possible D gene (6 bases). The CDR3 is 12 residues long. Trimming shortened V by 1 base and J by 8 bases, and 6 bases separated the two germline ends. Germline loops: CDR1 SGHTA, CDR2 FQGNSA. Full variable domain (rest looked up from reference TRBV7-2 and TRBJ2-4): GAGVSQSPSNKVTEKGKDVELRCDPISGHTALYWYRQSLGQGLEFLIYFQGNSAPDKSGLPSDRFSAERTGGSVSTLTIQRTQQEDSAVYLCASSLGQDIQYFGAGTRLSVL.